The entry below gives a single TCR beta chain sequence along with its context. The antigen remains unidentified. Cells stained for CD3, CD4, CD8, CD45RA, CD27 and viability were sorted into four CD45RA/CD27 subsets. Two oligonucleotides, mixed equimolar, formed the beta constant-region primer covering TRBC1 and TRBC2. An oligonucleotide with the SP2 primer and a 12-nucleotide UMI was ligated to the cDNA 3' end. Via MiXCR, TCRdb re-called the UMI-ligation and nested PCR reads, giving one row per CDR3 protein. The sample includes some 150,000 distinct CDR3 sequences, around 15% of them seen just once. This sample is part of a study of naive and memory T cell subsets. Study findings and constraints: Over 90% of naive TCR sequences appeared only once, unlike memory subsets. Diversity fell and Gini index rose from naive through CM, EM, EMRA.

The CDR3 sequence is 15 residues long. The V segment lost 5 bases and the J segment 3 bases; nucleotides outside the gene matches: 6. CDR1 is SGHTA, CDR2 FQGNSA, per germline. This clonotype was sampled from a human donor in good health. The sequenced material came from naive CD4+ T cells from blood. The chain carries TRBV7-2 and TRBJ1-5, with TRBD1 matching over 8 bases. In DNA, the CDR3 is TGTGCCAGCAGCCCGCGGACAGGGATCAATCAGCCCCAGCATTTT. Translating gives CASSPRTGINQPQHF.